Shown below are 24 T cell receptor beta chains from a single sample sequenced in a study of blood T cell repertoires in COVID-19. Libraries were prepared by immunoSEQ multiplex PCR; TCRdb keeps only in-frame clonotypes and omits some of them. The sample carries around 80,000 clones, about 73% recorded once. What was sequenced was peripheral blood. These receptor sequences come from a man over 45 with active or convalescent COVID-19.

On this clone itself: At one end the junction does not follow the germline gene, possibly because of a read error. The V call is TRBV3-1 (or the pseudogene TRBV3-2), the J call TRBJ1-1; D gene unclear. Per germline, CDR1 LGHDT and CDR2 YNNKEL (reference sequence). This CDR3 has 11 amino acids. CDR3 sequence: CASSQARRVLF. CDR3 in DNA: TGTGCCAGCAGCCAAGCGAGGAGGGTCTTGTTT.

V gene TRBV27 combines with J gene TRBJ2-7, with 11 nucleotides matching TRBD2. V lost 5 bases, J lost 10 bases, and 7 bases stayed unmatched. The CDR3 loop spans 13 amino acids. In germline, CDR1 is MNHEY, CDR2 SMNVEV (reference sequence). Here the CDR3 reads CASSELAGGRQYF. The CDR3 nucleotides read TGTGCCAGCAGTGAGTTAGCGGGGGGGCGACAGTACTTC.

The J gene is TRBJ1-2, the V gene TRBV7-6; TRBD1 aligns across 8 bases. The length of the CDR3 is 15 residues. The V and J ends lost 0 bases and 7 bases, in that order; junction bases with no gene match: 7. Germline CDR1 SGHVS, CDR2 FNYEAQ. The CDR3 region is CASSLASQGALGYTF. The CDR3 region has the DNA TGTGCCAGCAGCTTAGCGTCGCAGGGGGCGCTTGGCTACACCTTC.

CDR3 DNA sequence: TGTGCCAGCTCACCACCTACCCGACTAGCGGGGGGGAATTATGAGCAGTTCTTC. It encodes CASSPPTRLAGGNYEQFF. This sequence joins TRBV18 and TRBJ2-1; 14 bases match TRBD2. This CDR3 is 18 amino acids long. The germline CDR1 and CDR2 sequences are KGHSH and LQKENI. V was pared by 0 bases and J by 8 bases, with 9 bases of the junction left unmatched.

V usage is TRBV5-6 and J usage is TRBJ2-7; weak D call: TRBD1 (5 bases). V shed 7 bases and J shed 7 bases, with 15 bases lying between them. CDR1 and CDR2 from the germline V gene are SGHDT and YYEEEE. The CDR3 is 12 residues long. CDR3 residues: CASSPGAKEQYF. In nucleotides, the CDR3 is TGTGCCAGCTCCCCTGGGGCGAAGGAGCAGTACTTC.

J is TRBJ1-2 and V is TRBV3-1 (or the pseudogene TRBV3-2); a weak D match, TRBD1 (6 bases). V lost 2 bases to trimming and J lost 7 bases, with 20 bases between them. This CDR3 spans 16 amino acids. Germline V lookup: CDR1 LGHDT, CDR2 YNNKEL (reference sequence). CDR3 nucleotides: TGTGCCAGCAGCCAAAAGATTAGGAGCCCAGGGGCTGGCTACACCTTC. This translates into CASSQKIRSPGAGYTF.

The V gene is TRBV5-5, the J gene TRBJ1-5; 7 bases map to TRBD1. The CDR3 spans 15 residues. The V gene's germline CDR1 is SGHKS and CDR2 YYEKEE (reference sequence). After removal of 4 bases from V and 5 bases from J, the junction contained 9 bases not matched to a gene. The DNA for the CDR3 is TGTGCCAGCAGCCTAGGGGCAGGGGGGTATCAGCCCCAGCATTTT. Its translation: CASSLGAGGYQPQHF.

This chain connects TRBV6-5 to TRBJ2-7, with TRBD2 as a possible D gene (7 bases). Germline lookup yields CDR1 MNHEY and CDR2 SVGAGI. The CDR3 has 16 residues. V lost 0 bases, J lost 2 bases, and 14 bases lay in between. DNA of the CDR3: TGTGCCAGCAGTTACTCGGCTTCGGGGGGCCCCTACGAGCAGTACTTC. This translates into CASSYSASGGPYEQYF.

The CDR3 sequence: CASSLARGNYGYTF. CDR3 nucleotide sequence: TGTGCCAGCAGCTTAGCTCGGGGAAACTATGGCTACACCTTC. The chain combines TRBV7-2 with TRBJ1-2; no definite D call. V lost 0 bases, J lost 2 bases, and 7 bases lay in between. The CDR3 contains 14 residues. The V gene's germline CDR1 is SGHTA and CDR2 FQGNSA.

Ten or more counts support this clone. The gene calls are TRBV5-5 and TRBJ2-2; D is unclear. The CDR3 length is 11 residues. Deletions cut 3 bases from V and 7 bases from J, with 4 bases between. Looked up from germline, CDR1 is SGHKS and CDR2 is YYEKEE (reference sequence). The CDR3 region is CASSYSGELFF. CDR3 nucleotides: TGTGCCAGCAGCTACAGCGGGGAGCTGTTTTTT.

The chain uses TRBV5-1 and TRBJ1-1; 9 bases match TRBD1. V trimming: 3 bases; J trimming: 4 bases; junction bases outside the gene matches: 7. The CDR3 has 15 residues. Germline V gene data show CDR1 as SGHRS and CDR2 as YFSETQ. This CDR3 reads CASSYSGQGSTEAFF. The CDR3 nucleotides read TGCGCCAGCAGCTACTCGGGACAGGGTTCCACTGAAGCTTTCTTT.

The chain is built from TRBV18 and TRBJ2-5, with 7 bases lining up with TRBD1. The length of the CDR3 is 17 residues. V lost 3 bases, J lost 4 bases, and 14 bases stayed unmatched. Germline values: CDR1 KGHSH, CDR2 LQKENI. The CDR3 DNA follows: TGTGCCAGCTCACCCCGGAAGGGGGCAGGGCCGGGAGAGACCCAGTACTTC. Its translation: CASSPRKGAGPGETQYF.

The rearrangement links TRBV6-4 to TRBJ1-2; 9 bases are shared with TRBD1. Germline V CDR1 and CDR2: MRHNA, SNTAGT. V gave up 7 bases and J gave up 8 bases; unmatched junction bases: 8. This CDR3 has 13 residues. The CDR3 loop reads CASNPQGAYGYTF. Here the CDR3 DNA reads TGTGCCAGCAACCCACAGGGGGCGTACGGCTACACCTTC.

V gene TRBV19 combines with J gene TRBJ1-2; 7 bases agree with TRBD1. With V trimmed by 3 bases and J by 4 bases, 8 bases remained unmatched. This CDR3 has 15 amino acids. Germline CDR1 and CDR2: LNHDA and SQIVND (reference sequence). DNA of the CDR3: TGTGCCAGTAGTATCACTTCCCGGGACAGCTATGGCTACACCTTC. This translates into CASSITSRDSYGYTF.

The chain employs TRBV30 and TRBJ1-5; no clear D gene. V was pared by 0 bases and J by 4 bases, with 16 bases between. Germline-derived CDR1 and CDR2 are GTSNPN and SVGIG (reference sequence). This CDR3 has 16 residues. The CDR3 nucleotides read TGTGCCTGGAGTGTGTCCGAGGCAGCTACTAATCAGCCCCAGCATTTT. This codes for CAWSVSEAATNQPQHF.

A single count supports this clone. CDR3 nucleotides: TGTGCCAGCACCTCCACTGGGGCTCGCGGGACCCAGTACTTC. Translating gives CASTSTGARGTQYF. J is TRBJ2-5 and V is TRBV6-5; tentatively, D is TRBD1 (5 bases). Germline V gene sequence: CDR1 MNHEY, CDR2 SVGAGI. The CDR3 is 14 residues long. V was clipped by 7 bases and J by 7 bases, with 19 bases between them.

The CDR3 region has the DNA TGTGCCAGCAGTTCGGGACAGTTGAGCTCCTATAATTCACCCCTCCACTTT. It is translated as CASSSGQLSSYNSPLHF. J is TRBJ1-6 and V is TRBV27; 7 bases map to TRBD1. Looked up from germline, CDR1 is MNHEY and CDR2 is SMNVEV (reference sequence). Trimming cost V 4 bases and J 0 bases; bases outside gene matches: 6. The CDR3 contains 17 residues.

Details on this clone: Other nucleotide sequences in the sample specify the same CDR3. V is TRBV6-5 and J is TRBJ2-3; 8 bases fit TRBD2. The CDR3 extends over 15 amino acids. CDR1 is MNHEY and CDR2 is SVGAGI in the germline V gene. Trimming cost V 0 bases and J 1 base; bases outside gene matches: 0. In nucleotides, the CDR3 is TGTGCCAGCAGTTACTCGCGGGGGGGCACAGATACGCAGTATTTT. It encodes CASSYSRGGTDTQYF.

This clone was recorded once. CDR3 sequence reads: CASSLLYYGYTF. The DNA for the CDR3 is TGTGCCAGCTCCCTCCTATACTATGGCTACACCTTC. The chain couples TRBV18 to TRBJ1-2; D is unclear. The CDR3 spans 12 residues. Trimming left V 6 bases short and J 3 bases short, with 8 bases between. Germline assignment: CDR1 KGHSH and CDR2 LQKENI.

V and J are TRBV30 and TRBJ2-1; tentatively, D is TRBD2 (5 bases). Between the trimmed V and J ends, which lost 1 base and 6 bases, there was a span of 16 bases. Germline V gene lookup returns CDR1 GTSNPN and CDR2 SVGIG (reference sequence). This CDR3 has 15 residues. The CDR3 DNA reads as TGTGCCTGGAGTGAAGGCCTTACTAGGGTCAATGAGCAGTTCTTC. Protein product: CAWSEGLTRVNEQFF.

The rearrangement links TRBV6-2 or TRBV6-3 to TRBJ1-1, with 7 bases aligning to TRBD1. Germline-derived CDR1 and CDR2 are MNHEY and SVGEGT. There are 14 residues in the CDR3. The V and J ends lost 6 bases and 1 base, in that order; junction bases with no gene match: 5. CDR3 nucleotide sequence: TGTGCCAGCAGCGAGGGACAGTGGAACACTGAAGCTTTCTTT. Encoded protein: CASSEGQWNTEAFF.

This clone was seen only a few times. The rearrangement links TRBV18 to TRBJ1-1; TRBD1 might be the D (5 bases). V was trimmed by 3 bases and J by 4 bases, leaving 18 bases between them. The CDR3 spans 16 residues. CDR1 is KGHSH and CDR2 is LQKENI in the germline V gene. CDR3 bases: TGTGCCAGCTCACCGCTAGCGGGGACCCAGGGCACTGAAGCTTTCTTT. Its protein is CASSPLAGTQGTEAFF.

The CDR3: CASSITGGSGELFF. As DNA, the CDR3 is TGTGCCAGCAGCATTACAGGGGGATCCGGGGAGCTGTTTTTT. The J gene is TRBJ2-2, the V gene TRBV11-2, with 8 bases lining up with TRBD1. The CDR3 runs to 14 residues. V lost 5 bases to trimming and J lost 6 bases; unmatched junction nucleotides: 5. Germline V gene lookup returns CDR1 SGHAT and CDR2 FQNNGV. The complete variable domain, with remaining parts taken from reference TRBV11-2 and TRBJ2-2, reads EAGVAQSPRYKIIEKRQSVAFWCNPISGHATLYWYQQILGQGPKLLIQFQNNGVVDDSQLPKDRFSAERLKGVDSTLKIQPAKLEDSAVYLCASSITGGSGELFFGEGSRLTVL.

This clone turned up a few times. J is TRBJ1-1 and V is TRBV6-1; 9 nucleotides agree with TRBD1. This CDR3 has 13 residues. Germline V lookup: CDR1 MNHNS, CDR2 SASEGT. The ends lost 1 base at V and 6 bases at J; junction bases unmatched: 0. The CDR3 DNA reads TGTGCCAGCAGTGAAGGGACAGGGGCTGAAGCTTTCTTT. This gives the protein CASSEGTGAEAFF.